This is a list of T cell receptor beta chains from one sample in a study of blood T cell repertoires in COVID-19. TCRdb keeps only in-frame clones here, not all; method: immunoSEQ multiplex PCR. The table includes 130,000 to 150,000 clones, about 80% detected once. Specimen: peripheral blood. The receptors were gathered from a woman older than 75 with acute or convalescent COVID-19. Each CDR3 is given with its conserved first and last residue. The D gene is left open where the match is weak. Not all rows give a size; the values are once, few, many and, for expanded clones, a class.

>TRBD1|TRBJ1-1|TRBV6-4|.
CASSVIRDRNTEAFF
TGTGCCAGCAGTGTGATTAGGGACAGGAACACTGAAGCTTTCTTT
>.|TRBJ1-5|TRBV7-8|.
CASSYAGGYQPQHF
TGTGCCAGCAGCTACGCCGGGGGGTATCAGCCCCAGCATTTT
>TRBD2|TRBJ2-2|TRBV2|few
CARRMPQGGGANPGELFF
TGTGCCCGCAGGATGCCCCAGGGCGGGGGGGCCAACCCCGGGGAGCTGTTTTTT
>TRBD2|TRBJ2-3|TRBV4-1|.
CASSLLLAGGTDTQYF
TGCGCCAGCAGCCTCCTACTAGCGGGGGGGACAGATACGCAGTATTTT
>.|TRBJ1-5|TRBV12-5|.
CASGLAIQPQHF
TGTGCTAGTGGTTTGGCAATTCAGCCCCAGCATTTT
>TRBD1|TRBJ1-1|TRBV19|.
CASRDRGGNTEAFF
TGTGCCAGTAGGGACAGGGGGGGTAACACTGAAGCTTTCTTT
>.|TRBJ2-1|TRBV7-9|.
CASSLGTDPYNEQFF
TGTGCCAGCAGCTTAGGGACAGATCCCTACAATGAGCAGTTCTTC
>.|TRBJ2-3|TRBV21-1|.
CASSAFEGQGILLLTDTQYF
TGTGCCAGCAGCGCGTTCGAGGGACAGGGTATCCTTTTACTGACAGATACGCAGTATTTT
>TRBD1|TRBJ1-1|TRBV12-3/TRBV12-4|.
CASSEGQGTEAFF
TGTGCCAGCAGTGAAGGACAGGGAACTGAAGCTTTCTTT
>.|TRBJ2-2|TRBV4-3|.
CASSRSSTGELFF
TGCGCCAGCAGCCGGTCGAGTACCGGGGAGCTGTTTTTT
>TRBD1|TRBJ1-2|TRBV19|.
CASSIGQGGGYTF
TGTGCCAGTAGTATCGGACAGGGCGGTGGCTACACCTTC
>.|TRBJ1-6|TRBV7-9|.
CASATTGYTSPLHF
TGTGCCAGCGCTACTACAGGGTATACTTCACCCCTCCACTTT
>.|TRBJ1-6|TRBV27|many
CASSLVGTHNSPLHF
TGTGCCAGCAGTTTAGTAGGGACACATAATTCACCCCTCCACTTT
>.|TRBJ2-7|TRBV4-3|.
CASSQDQYYEQYF
TGCGCCAGCAGCCAAGATCAGTACTACGAGCAGTACTTC
>.|TRBJ2-2|TRBV30|.
CAWSNGWTGELFF
TGTGCCTGGAGTAACGGTTGGACCGGGGAGCTGTTTTTT
>TRBD1|TRBJ2-5|TRBV4-1|once
CASSPGGTGLQETQYF
TGCGCCAGCAGCCCTGGGGGGACAGGCCTTCAAGAGACCCAGTACTTC
>TRBD2|TRBJ2-5|TRBV7-2|once
CASSPPGLAAQETQYF
TGTGCCAGCAGTCCCCCGGGACTAGCGGCCCAAGAGACCCAGTACTTC
>TRBD1|TRBJ2-2|TRBV5-1|.
CASSSKPGGSSAGELFF
TGCGCCAGCAGCTCGAAACCAGGGGGTAGCTCGGCCGGGGAGCTGTTTTTT
>.|TRBJ1-1|TRBV7-3|.
CASSYTRDTEAFF
TGTGCCAGCAGCTACACCAGGGACACTGAAGCTTTCTTT
>TRBD1|TRBJ1-5|TRBV19|.
CASSIITGGSNQPQHF
TGTGCCAGTAGTATAATAACAGGGGGGAGCAATCAGCCCCAGCATTTT
>.|TRBJ2-1|TRBV10-3|.
CAISEFVDTSEQFF
TGTGCCATCAGTGAGTTCGTCGATACAAGTGAGCAGTTCTTC
>.|TRBJ1-1|TRBV6-5|few
CASPWPDSSSEAFF
TGTGCCAGCCCCTGGCCAGACAGTTCGAGCGAAGCTTTCTTT
>TRBD1|TRBJ1-2|TRBV3-1/TRBV3-2|once
CATTKNRWTGTSYGYTF
TGTGCCACCACAAAGAATCGTTGGACAGGGACGAGCTATGGCTACACCTTC
>TRBD2|TRBJ2-3|TRBV7-3|once
CASSVSTGLAGEQYF
TGTGCCAGCAGCGTTTCTACGGGACTAGCGGGGGAACAGTATTTT
>.|TRBJ2-6|TRBV19|.
CASSFPGIVANVLTF
TGTGCCAGTAGTTTTCCAGGGATCGTAGCCAACGTCCTGACTTTC
>.|TRBJ2-2|TRBV11-3|.
CASSSTRSPTGELFF
TGTGCCAGCAGCTCGACGAGGAGTCCCACCGGGGAGCTGTTTTTT
>.|TRBJ2-2|TRBV7-2|.
CASSPWPGAGELFF
TGTGCCAGCAGCCCTTGGCCGGGGGCCGGGGAGCTGTTTTTT
>.|TRBJ2-7|TRBV9|.
CASSVGDNAYYEQYF
TGTGCCAGCAGCGTAGGGGACAACGCCTACTACGAGCAGTACTTC
>TRBD1|TRBJ1-6|TRBV19|.
CATTGGYNSPLHF
TGTGCCACCACAGGGGGATATAATTCACCCCTCCACTTT